Listed below are T cell receptor beta chains from one sample, sequenced in a study of CXCR3-negative and CXCR3-positive naive CD8 T cells. TCRdb re-called the 5' RACE reads and shows each CDR3 protein once, DNA omitted. The table lists tens of thousands of distinct CDR3 sequences. Sequencing was carried out using naive CXCR3- CD8+ T cells from blood. All receptors derive from a human donor in good health. Some clones in this sample may be carry-over from other donors' samples. CDR3s include the opening cysteine and the closing phenylalanine or tryptophan. Clone size, where shown, is once, few, many, or a class for clones that have expanded.

abundance	v_gene	j_gene	CDR3aa
NA	TRBV6-4	TRBJ2-3	CASSDGTSGTDTQYF
NA	TRBV12-3/TRBV12-4	TRBJ2-3	CASSVLAGPSDTQYF
NA	TRBV29-1	TRBJ1-1	CSVKGYTNVDSTEREAFF
NA	TRBV7-6	TRBJ2-6	CASSRAGYGANVLTF
NA	TRBV7-6	TRBJ2-2	CASSLAEDSYTGELFF
NA	TRBV4-3	TRBJ2-7	CASSQSRRAYEQYF
NA	TRBV28	TRBJ2-3	CASSLRQGRSTDTQYF
NA	TRBV6-6	TRBJ1-1	CASSQSLRNTEAFF
NA	TRBV7-7	TRBJ2-1	CASSTRTSGRDEQFF
NA	TRBV28	TRBJ1-4	CASSFTGEEYEKLFF
NA	TRBV4-3	TRBJ2-7	CASSQGGDGGSYEQYF
NA	TRBV6-5	TRBJ2-2	CASRLARANTGELFF
NA	TRBV5-1	TRBJ1-5	CASSLGGEGQPQHF
NA	TRBV28	TRBJ2-4	CASSFENSGSGGIQYF
NA	TRBV6-2/TRBV6-3	TRBJ1-1	CASNRDSPEAFF
NA	TRBV6-2/TRBV6-3	TRBJ2-7	CASSTSGRRAYEQYF
NA	TRBV28	TRBJ2-1	CASSPTGENSYNEQFF
NA	TRBV2	TRBJ2-1	CASSATGQWGEQFF
NA	TRBV5-1	TRBJ2-7	CASSLGFGGARYEQYF
NA	TRBV19	TRBJ2-7	CASSIDTDYEQYF
NA	TRBV20-1	TRBJ2-3	CSARKAKRSTDTQYF
NA	TRBV7-6	TRBJ2-1	CASSFFRDGSEQFF
NA	TRBV12-3/TRBV12-4	TRBJ1-5	CASTSTSGGDQPQHF
medium-sized	TRBV2	TRBJ1-1	CASVRDREMNTEAFF
NA	TRBV10-2	TRBJ1-5	CASSGIGTGVIQPQHF
NA	TRBV12-5	TRBJ2-1	CASGLVGLYNEQFF
NA	TRBV12-3/TRBV12-4	TRBJ2-3	CASKHRGGLTDTQYF
NA	TRBV7-6	TRBJ1-6	CASSPTGLSSYNSPLHF
NA	TRBV11-2	TRBJ2-7	CASSLDETAAYEQYF
NA	TRBV28	TRBJ2-3	CASSLILAGRGRTDTQYF
NA	TRBV6-6	TRBJ2-7	CASSYGRSSYEQYF
NA	TRBV20-1	TRBJ2-5	CSASGGGVTQYF
NA	TRBV12-3/TRBV12-4	TRBJ2-1	CASSFSVSNEQFF